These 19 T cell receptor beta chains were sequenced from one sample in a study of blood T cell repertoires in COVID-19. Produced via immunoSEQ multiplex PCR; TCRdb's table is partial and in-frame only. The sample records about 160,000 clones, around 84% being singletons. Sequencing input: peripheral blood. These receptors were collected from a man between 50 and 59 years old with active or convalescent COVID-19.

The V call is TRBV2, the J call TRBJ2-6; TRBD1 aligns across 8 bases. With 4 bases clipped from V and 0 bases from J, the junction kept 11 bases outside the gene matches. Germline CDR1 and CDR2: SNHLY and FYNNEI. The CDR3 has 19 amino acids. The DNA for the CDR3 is TGTGCCAGCAGTGTGAGGACAGGGCTCTCTCACTCTGGGGCCAACGTCCTGACTTTC. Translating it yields CASSVRTGLSHSGANVLTF.

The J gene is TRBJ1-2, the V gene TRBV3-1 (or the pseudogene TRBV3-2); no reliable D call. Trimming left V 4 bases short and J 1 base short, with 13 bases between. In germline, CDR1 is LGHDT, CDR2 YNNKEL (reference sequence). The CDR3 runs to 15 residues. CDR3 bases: TGTGCCAGCAGCCCCCGAGGAGGCAGTAACTATGGCTACACCTTC. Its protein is CASSPRGGSNYGYTF.

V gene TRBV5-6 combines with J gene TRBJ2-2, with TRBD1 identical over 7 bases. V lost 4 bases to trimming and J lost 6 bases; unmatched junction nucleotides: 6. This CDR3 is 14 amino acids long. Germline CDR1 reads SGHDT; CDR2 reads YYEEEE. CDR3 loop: CASSTLQGSGELFF. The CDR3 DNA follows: TGTGCCAGCAGCACGTTACAGGGGTCCGGGGAGCTGTTTTTT.

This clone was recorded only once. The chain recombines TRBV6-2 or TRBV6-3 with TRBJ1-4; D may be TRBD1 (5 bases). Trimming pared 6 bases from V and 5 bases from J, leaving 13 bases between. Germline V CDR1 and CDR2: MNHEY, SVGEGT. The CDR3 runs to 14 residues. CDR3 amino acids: CASSGWQGNEKLFF. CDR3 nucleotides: TGTGCCAGCAGCGGTTGGCAGGGAAATGAAAAACTGTTTTTT.

The chain's CDR3 is CASSQRGVETGDTGELFF. Written as DNA, the CDR3 is TGCGCCAGCAGCCAGAGGGGGGTAGAGACAGGGGACACCGGGGAGCTGTTTTTT. This chain connects TRBV4-1 to TRBJ2-2, with 8 bases that match TRBD1. Losses at the gene ends were 3 bases for V and 3 bases for J; bases not matched to a gene: 12. The germline CDR1 and CDR2 sequences are MGHRA and YSYEKL. The CDR3 covers 18 residues.

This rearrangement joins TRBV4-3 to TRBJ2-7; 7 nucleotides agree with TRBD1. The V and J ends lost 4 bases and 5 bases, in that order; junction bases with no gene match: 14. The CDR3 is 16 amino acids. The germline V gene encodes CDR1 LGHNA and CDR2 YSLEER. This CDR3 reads CASSPELGGSTHEQYF. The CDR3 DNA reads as TGCGCCAGCAGCCCTGAGTTAGGGGGCTCAACACACGAGCAGTACTTC.

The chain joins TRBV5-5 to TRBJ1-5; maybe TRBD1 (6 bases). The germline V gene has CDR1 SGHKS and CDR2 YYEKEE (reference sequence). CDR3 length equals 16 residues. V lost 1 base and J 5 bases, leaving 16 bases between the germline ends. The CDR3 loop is CASSLNAGQLDQPQHF. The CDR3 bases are TGTGCCAGCAGCTTGAATGCAGGACAGCTCGATCAGCCCCAGCATTTT. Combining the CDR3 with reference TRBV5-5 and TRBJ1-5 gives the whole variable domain DAGVTQSPTHLIKTRGQQVTLRCSPISGHKSVSWYQQVLGQGPQFIFQYYEKEERGRGNFPDRFSARQFPNYSSELNVNALLLGDSALYLCASSLNAGQLDQPQHFGDGTRLSIL.

The CDR3 DNA is TGTGCCAGCAGCGTGTTTGGGACTACCACCGCAGATACGCAGTATTTT. It specifies CASSVFGTTTADTQYF. This sequence joins TRBV9 and TRBJ2-3; 7 nucleotides agree with TRBD2. Losses at the gene ends were 2 bases for V and 4 bases for J; bases not matched to a gene: 10. Germline CDR1 reads SGDLS; CDR2 reads YYNGEE. This CDR3 region has 16 residues.

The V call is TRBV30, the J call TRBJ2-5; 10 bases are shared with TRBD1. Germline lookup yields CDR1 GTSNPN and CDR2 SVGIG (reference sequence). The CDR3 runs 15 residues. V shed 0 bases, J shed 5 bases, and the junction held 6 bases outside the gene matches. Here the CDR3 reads CAWSVPGQGDETQYF. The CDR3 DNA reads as TGTGCCTGGAGTGTACCTGGACAGGGGGACGAGACCCAGTACTTC.

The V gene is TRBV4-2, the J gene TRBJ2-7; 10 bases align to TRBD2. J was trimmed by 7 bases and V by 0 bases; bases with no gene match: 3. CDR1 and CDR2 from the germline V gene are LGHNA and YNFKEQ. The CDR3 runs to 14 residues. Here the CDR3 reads CASSQDTSGKEQYF. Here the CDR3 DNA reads TGTGCCAGCAGCCAAGATACTAGCGGGAAGGAGCAGTACTTC.

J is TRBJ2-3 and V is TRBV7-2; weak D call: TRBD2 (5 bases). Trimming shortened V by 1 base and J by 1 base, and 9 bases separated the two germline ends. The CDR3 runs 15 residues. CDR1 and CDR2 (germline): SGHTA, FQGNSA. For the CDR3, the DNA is TGTGCCAGCAGCTTAGGAGGGTTTGGCACAGATACGCAGTATTTT. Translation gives CASSLGGFGTDTQYF.

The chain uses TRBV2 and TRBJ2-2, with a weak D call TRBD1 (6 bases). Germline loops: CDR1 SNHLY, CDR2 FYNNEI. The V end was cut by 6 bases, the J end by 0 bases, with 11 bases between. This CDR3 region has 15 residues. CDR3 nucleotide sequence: TGTGCCAGCAGCATGGACAGTACGAACACCGGGGAGCTGTTTTTT. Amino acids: CASSMDSTNTGELFF.

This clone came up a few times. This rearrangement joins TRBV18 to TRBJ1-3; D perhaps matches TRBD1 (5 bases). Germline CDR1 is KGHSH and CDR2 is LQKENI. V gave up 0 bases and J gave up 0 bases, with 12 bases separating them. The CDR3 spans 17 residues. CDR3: CASSPPYGGLSGNTIYF. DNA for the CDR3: TGTGCCAGCTCACCACCGTACGGGGGTCTCTCTGGAAACACCATATATTTT.

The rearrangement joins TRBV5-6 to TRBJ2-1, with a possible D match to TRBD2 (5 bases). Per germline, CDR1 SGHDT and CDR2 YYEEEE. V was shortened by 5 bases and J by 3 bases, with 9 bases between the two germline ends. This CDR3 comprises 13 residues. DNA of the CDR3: TGTGCCAGCAGGGACGGACTCTACAATGAGCAGTTCTTC. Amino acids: CASRDGLYNEQFF.

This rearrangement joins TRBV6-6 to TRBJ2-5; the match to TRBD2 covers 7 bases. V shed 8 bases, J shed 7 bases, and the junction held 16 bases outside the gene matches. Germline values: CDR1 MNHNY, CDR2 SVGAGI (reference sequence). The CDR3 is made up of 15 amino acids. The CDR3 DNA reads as TGTGCCAGCGAGGGTCTAGCGGCATCTAAGGGGACCCAGTACTTC. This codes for CASEGLAASKGTQYF.

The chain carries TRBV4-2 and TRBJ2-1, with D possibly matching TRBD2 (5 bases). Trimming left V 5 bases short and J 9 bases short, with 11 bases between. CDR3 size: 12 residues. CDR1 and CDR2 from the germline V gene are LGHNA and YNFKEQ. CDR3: CASSRGLGEQFF. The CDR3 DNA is TGTGCCAGCAGCAGAGGGCTGGGTGAGCAGTTCTTC.

This chain's CDR3 is CSASGLAGSSYEQYF. The CDR3 DNA follows: TGCAGTGCTAGTGGACTAGCGGGAAGCTCCTACGAGCAGTACTTC. V and J are TRBV20-1 and TRBJ2-7, with TRBD2 matching 12 bases. The V and J ends lost 3 bases and 0 bases, in that order; junction bases with no gene match: 3. The CDR3 covers 15 residues. Germline assignment: CDR1 DFQATT and CDR2 SNEGSKA (reference sequence).

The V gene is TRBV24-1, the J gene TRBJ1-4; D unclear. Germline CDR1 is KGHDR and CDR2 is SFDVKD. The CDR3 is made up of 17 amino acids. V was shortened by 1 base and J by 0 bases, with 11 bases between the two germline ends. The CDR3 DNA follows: TGTGCCACCAGTGATTTACGGGGATTCGCAACTAATGAAAAACTGTTTTTT. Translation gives CATSDLRGFATNEKLFF.

CDR3: CASSQEVGDFSGNTIYF. For the CDR3, the DNA is TGCGCCAGCAGCCAGGAAGTCGGGGATTTCTCTGGAAACACCATATATTTT. This chain uses TRBV5-1 with TRBJ1-3; D gene ambiguous. The V end was cut by 4 bases, the J end by 0 bases, with 17 bases between. Germline V CDR1 and CDR2: SGHRS, YFSETQ. The length of the CDR3 is 17 residues.